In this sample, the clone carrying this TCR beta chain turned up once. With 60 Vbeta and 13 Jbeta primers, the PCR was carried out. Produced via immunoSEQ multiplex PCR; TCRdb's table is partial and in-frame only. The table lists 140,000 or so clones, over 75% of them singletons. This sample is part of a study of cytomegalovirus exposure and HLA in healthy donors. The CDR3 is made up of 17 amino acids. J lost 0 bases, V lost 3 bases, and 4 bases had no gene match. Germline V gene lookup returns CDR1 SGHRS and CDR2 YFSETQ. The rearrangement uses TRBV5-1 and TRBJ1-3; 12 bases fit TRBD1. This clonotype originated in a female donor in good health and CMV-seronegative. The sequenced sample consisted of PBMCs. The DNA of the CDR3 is TGCGCCAGCAGCTCCGGGACAGGGGGCTTCTCTGGAAACACCATATATTTT. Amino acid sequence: CASSSGTGGFSGNTIYF.